A selection of T cell receptor beta chains follows, all from one sample in a study of PD-L1 blockade in urothelial cancer. The data were produced by immunoSEQ multiplex PCR, yet TCRdb's version contains in-frame clones alone and is incomplete. The sample consists of approximately 110,000 clones, around 82% of them appearing once. The material was PBMCs, obtained around atezolizumab (anti-PD-L1) treatment. These receptor sequences come from a man between 50 and 59 years old with urothelial cancer. CDR3s include the opening cysteine and the closing phenylalanine or tryptophan. D genes are given only for firm matches. Some rows have no size entry. The others give once, few or many, or a class for an expanded clone.

clone size,J gene,V gene,D gene,CDR3 DNA,CDR3 protein
once,TRBJ1-3,TRBV9,-,TGTGCCAGCAGCGTGGCCACAGGGTTCTCTGGAAACACCATATATTTT,CASSVATGFSGNTIYF
-,TRBJ2-1,TRBV7-9,-,TGTGCCAGCAGTTCAAACGGGTATGAGCAGTTCTTC,CASSSNGYEQFF
few,TRBJ1-6,TRBV14,-,TGTGCCAGCAGCCAAGTCAGGGAACAGTCACCCCTCCACTTT,CASSQVREQSPLHF
-,TRBJ1-2,TRBV2,-,TGTGCCAGCAGTGACACAGGGCCCTATGGCTACACCTTC,CASSDTGPYGYTF
once,TRBJ1-1,TRBV4-1,TRBD1,TGCGCCAGCAGCCAAGAGCCCAACCGGGACAGCACTGAAGCTTTCTTT,CASSQEPNRDSTEAFF
-,TRBJ2-7,TRBV10-3,TRBD1,TGTGCCATCAGTGGACAGGGGGGGACCTACGAGCAGTACTTC,CAISGQGGTYEQYF
-,TRBJ2-7,TRBV9,TRBD2,TGTGCCAGCAGCGTAGAGGGAGTTAGCGGGATCGGCTACGAGCAGTACTTC,CASSVEGVSGIGYEQYF
-,TRBJ1-2,TRBV19,-,TGTGCCAGTAGTCCGCTAAAGGGTTCGCGGACACTTAACTATGGCTACACCTTC,CASSPLKGSRTLNYGYTF
-,TRBJ2-3,TRBV14,TRBD2,TGTGCCAGCAGCCCCCGGACTAGCGGGGTCACAGATACGCAGTATTTT,CASSPRTSGVTDTQYF
-,TRBJ2-3,TRBV5-4,-,TGTGCCAGCAGCTTGGGTGGGCCCCACACAGATACGCAGTATTTT,CASSLGGPHTDTQYF
-,TRBJ1-2,TRBV7-8,-,TGTGCCAGCAGCTTAGACGGAGGGCCCTATGGCTACACCTTC,CASSLDGGPYGYTF
-,TRBJ2-2,TRBV11-2,TRBD2,TGTGCCAGCAGCTTACCTAAAAGCGGGAGGAACACCGGGGAGCTGTTTTTT,CASSLPKSGRNTGELFF
few,TRBJ2-2,TRBV11-2,-,TGTGCCAGCAGCCTAGGACAGTGGGGCACCGGGGAGCTGTTTTTT,CASSLGQWGTGELFF
-,TRBJ2-1,TRBV9,TRBD2,TGTGCCAGCAGCGTATCGTTAGCGGGAGGGGTGGCCTACAATGAGCAGTTCTTC,CASSVSLAGGVAYNEQFF
once,TRBJ2-2,TRBV27,TRBD1,TGTGCCAGCAGTCCTGGGACAGGATTGAACACCGGGGAGCTGTTTTTT,CASSPGTGLNTGELFF
-,TRBJ1-2,TRBV5-4,TRBD1,TGTGCCAGCAGCCTAGACAGGGTGAATTATGGCTACACCTTC,CASSLDRVNYGYTF
-,TRBJ1-5,TRBV28,-,TGTGCTTCTAGGGGCACAGGGCCAGGTCAGCCCCAGCATTTT,CASRGTGPGQPQHF
-,TRBJ2-4,TRBV6-6,-,TGTGCCAGCAGGGACAAAGAAAACATTCAGTACTTC,CASRDKENIQYF
-,TRBJ1-6,TRBV27,-,TGTGCCAGCAGAAGATCGCAGGGGAGTAATTCACCCCTCCACTTT,CASRRSQGSNSPLHF
-,TRBJ1-2,TRBV19,-,TGTGCCAGTAGTATCCGCAGGGGTGGCTATGGCTACACCTTC,CASSIRRGGYGYTF
-,TRBJ1-2,TRBV7-9,-,TGTGCCAGCAGCTTAGACAGTAACTATGGCTACACCTTC,CASSLDSNYGYTF
-,TRBJ2-1,TRBV5-6,TRBD2,TGTGCCAGCAGCTTGCGGACTAGCGGGTACAATGAGCAGTTCTTC,CASSLRTSGYNEQFF
-,TRBJ1-5,TRBV19,TRBD1,TGTGCCAGTAGCCTACAGGGGGCTCAGTGGCAGCCCCAGCATTTT,CASSLQGAQWQPQHF
-,TRBJ1-5,TRBV5-1,-,TGCGCCAGCAGCGAAGGACACAATAGCAATCAGCCCCAGCATTTT,CASSEGHNSNQPQHF
-,TRBJ1-5,TRBV4-2,-,TGTGCCAGCAGCCAAGATGCGGGTAGTGGCAATCAGCCCCAGCATTTT,CASSQDAGSGNQPQHF
once,TRBJ2-7,TRBV5-6,-,TGTGCCAGCAGCTTGTCCCAGGGGTTATTTTCCTACGAGCAGTACTTC,CASSLSQGLFSYEQYF
once,TRBJ1-3,TRBV5-1,TRBD1,TGCGCCAGCAGCTCAGACAGGGGGTATGGAAACACCATATATTTT,CASSSDRGYGNTIYF
-,TRBJ2-5,TRBV2,-,TGTGCCAGCACGGGGGGCAGGGGAAGAGAGACCCAGTACTTC,CASTGGRGRETQYF
-,TRBJ2-1,TRBV5-8,-,TGTGCCAGCAGTCTCGGGGACAAACCCTACAATGAGCAGTTCTTC,CASSLGDKPYNEQFF
-,TRBJ2-7,TRBV5-1,TRBD1,TGCGCCAGCAGCATGGGGGACAGATTCTACGAGCAGTACTTC,CASSMGDRFYEQYF
-,TRBJ1-5,TRBV19,-,TGTGCCAGTAGTCCCCGGCAGCCGGGAGACCATAGCAATCAGCCCCAGCATTTT,CASSPRQPGDHSNQPQHF
-,TRBJ1-5,TRBV30,-,TGTGCCTGGAGTGTATTCCTGAGCAATCAGCCCCAGCATTTT,CAWSVFLSNQPQHF
-,TRBJ2-1,TRBV30,-,TGTGCCTGGAGAGGGTGGCGGGTGGGTGAGCAGTTCTTC,CAWRGWRVGEQFF
few,TRBJ1-4,TRBV6-1,-,TGTGCCAGCAGTGTTCATAAGGGGCCATCAACTAATGAAAAACTGTTTTTT,CASSVHKGPSTNEKLFF
-,TRBJ1-6,TRBV9,TRBD1,TGTGCCAGCAGCACCGGACAGGGAGGAAATTCACCCCTCCACTTT,CASSTGQGGNSPLHF
-,TRBJ2-1,TRBV7-3,TRBD2,TGTGCCAGCAGCGCCGCGGGAGGGCCGATTTCCTACAATGAGCAGTTCTTC,CASSAAGGPISYNEQFF
-,TRBJ1-2,TRBV25-1,TRBD1,TGTGCCAGCAGTGCTCGCAGGGGGTCGTTTGGCTACACCTTC,CASSARRGSFGYTF
-,TRBJ2-5,TRBV10-3,TRBD2,TGTGCCATCAGTTCGGGACTAGAAGAGACCCAGTACTTC,CAISSGLEETQYF
-,TRBJ2-1,TRBV7-9,TRBD2,TGTGCCAGCAGCTTAGCCTGGGGAGGGGAGCGATACGATGAGCAGTTCTTC,CASSLAWGGERYDEQFF
-,TRBJ2-1,TRBV11-2,TRBD2,TGTGCCAGCAGCCCACTAGCGGTCCACTACAATGAGCAGTTCTTC,CASSPLAVHYNEQFF
-,TRBJ2-3,TRBV10-3,TRBD2,TGTGCCATCACGGCTAGCGGGAGTATAGATACGCAGTATTTT,CAITASGSIDTQYF
-,TRBJ2-3,TRBV6-5,TRBD2,TGTGCCAGCAGGGAGACTAGCGGGAGGAGGGATACGCAGTATTTT,CASRETSGRRDTQYF